These 18 T cell receptor beta chains were all obtained from the same sample, sequenced in a study of regulatory T cells in long-lasting Graves disease. iRepertoire HTBI primers and Arm-PCR of CDR3 regions built TCR beta libraries. TCRdb itself ran the multiplex PCR reads through MiXCR, one entry per CDR3 protein. Among approximately 540,000 distinct CDR3 sequences, 12% were seen once, and the ten largest hold roughly 8.2%. The time point was: newly diagnosed GD, antithyroid drugs for less than 3 months. Extracted RNA from PBMCs served as the source of the TCR library. These same data were also listed under a study on T cells in Graves' hyperthyroidism and ophthalmopathy.

Sequencing used peripheral blood mononuclear cells (PBMCs), obtained at new diagnosis, from a patient treated with antithyroid drugs. These receptors were taken from a woman in her 30s with Graves disease.

This clonotype was detected ten times or more. One end of the junction is discordant with germline, which a read error may explain. The CDR3 sequence: CASTLTGQGSLIREF. CDR3 DNA: TGTGCCAGCACCCTTACGGGACAGGGGTCTCTAATCCGGGAGTTT. The V call is TRBV2, the J call TRBJ1-1, with TRBD1 matching over 10 bases. The CDR3 totals 15 residues. The germline V gene has CDR1 SNHLY and CDR2 FYNNEI. Full variable domain (remainder filled in from reference TRBV2 and TRBJ1-1): EPEVTQTPSHQVTQMGQEVILRCVPISNHLYFYWYRQILGQKVEFLVSFYNNEISEKSEIFDDQFSVERPDGSNFTLKIRSTKLEDSAMYFCASTLTGQGSLIREFGQGTRLTVV.

This chain links TRBV19 with TRBJ1-1; no reliable D call. Trimming removed 4 bases from V and 7 bases from J, with 10 bases in between. Germline lookup yields CDR1 LNHDA and CDR2 SQIVND (reference sequence). This CDR3 has 12 residues. CDR3 nucleotides: TGTGCCAGTAGTAATAGTAGGGTTGAAGCTTTCTTT. Its protein product is CASSNSRVEAFF.

A few counts support this clonotype. The chain carries TRBV14 and TRBJ2-3; D perhaps matches TRBD2 (5 bases). Germline V gives CDR1 SGHDN, CDR2 FVKESK. Trimming shortened V by 5 bases and J by 5 bases, and 11 bases separated the two germline ends. The CDR3 loop spans 13 amino acids. This chain's CDR3 is CASSRQLEDTQYF. CDR3 in DNA: TGTGCCAGCAGCAGACAACTAGAAGATACGCAGTATTTT.

This clonotype came up many times. The chain joins TRBV12-3 or TRBV12-4 to TRBJ2-7, with D hard to call. Between the trimmed V and J ends, which lost 3 bases and 2 bases, there was a span of 11 bases. This CDR3 spans 14 amino acids. CDR3 in amino acids: CASSLRSGPYEQYF. The CDR3 DNA follows: TGTGCCAGCAGTTTGCGGTCGGGCCCCTACGAGCAGTACTTC.

The J gene is TRBJ2-3, the V gene TRBV28; D is perhaps TRBD1 or TRBD2 (5 bases each). The CDR3 loop spans 15 amino acids. The V and J ends lost 2 bases and 1 base respectively, with 10 bases between them. Per germline, CDR1 MDHEN and CDR2 SYDVKM. CDR3 sequence: CASSLSVGGTDTQYF. The DNA for the CDR3 is TGTGCCAGCAGTTTAAGTGTGGGGGGCACAGATACGCAGTATTTT.

J is TRBJ2-1 and V is TRBV4-1; TRBD1 might be the D (5 bases). Trimming took off 4 bases at V and 3 bases at J, with 16 bases between the two ends. This CDR3 contains 16 residues. Germline lookup yields CDR1 MGHRA and CDR2 YSYEKL. The CDR3 reads CASSPRALTDYNEQFF. The DNA for the CDR3 is TGCGCCAGCAGCCCACGGGCTTTGACAGACTACAATGAGCAGTTCTTC.

This clonotype was observed many times. The chain links TRBV5-1 to TRBJ2-2; no reliable D call. The CDR3 loop spans 16 amino acids. V dropped 0 bases and J dropped 2 bases, with 11 bases sitting between them. The germline V gene has CDR1 SGHRS and CDR2 YFSETQ. The CDR3 loop is CASSLVPDRNTGELFF. The DNA of the CDR3 is TGCGCCAGCAGCTTGGTTCCCGATAGAAACACCGGGGAGCTGTTTTTT.

A note on this clonotype: One junction end disagrees with the germline gene, perhaps due to a read error. The J gene is TRBJ2-7, the V gene TRBV7-9; 15 bases align to TRBD2. The CDR3 extends over 16 amino acids. CDR1 is SEHNR, CDR2 FQNEAQ, per germline (reference sequence). CDR3 sequence (DNA): TGTGCCAGCAGCTTGGGACTAGCGGGAGGACAGTACGAGCGGTACTTC. Protein product: CASSLGLAGGQYERYF. Looking up the rest from reference TRBV7-9 and TRBJ2-7 gives the full variable domain: DTGVSQNPRHKITKRGQNVTFRCDPISEHNRLYWYRQTLGQGPEFLTYFQNEAQLEKSRLLSDRFSAERPKGSFSTLEIQRTEQGDSAMYLCASSLGLAGGQYERYFGPGTRLTVT.

This clonotype has just a few counts. The chain has TRBV20-1 and TRBJ2-7; D tentatively reads TRBD1 or TRBD2 (5 bases each). With 0 bases removed from V and 1 base from J, the gap between germline ends came to 10 bases. This CDR3 has 14 residues. Germline V gives CDR1 DFQATT, CDR2 SNEGSKA (reference sequence). CDR3 sequence: CSARDIGGSYEQYF. Here the CDR3 DNA reads TGCAGTGCTAGAGATATTGGGGGTTCCTACGAGCAGTACTTC.

Points on this clonotype: The DNA is left out, because the CDR3 cannot be placed on it with certainty; the CDR3 is given as TCRdb lists it. The J gene is TRBJ2-7, the V gene TRBV4-3; the table's D call, TRBD1, has no DNA check behind it. Germline V gene lookup returns CDR1 LGHNA and CDR2 YSLEER. The CDR3 adds up to 14 amino acids, both ends counted. The CDR3 region is CASSFGPGTGEQYF.

This clonotype was counted ten times or more. The chain employs TRBV3-1 and TRBJ1-4; 8 bases fit TRBD1. CDR1 is LGHDT, CDR2 YNNKEL, per germline (reference sequence). This CDR3 spans 14 amino acids. V dropped 4 bases and J dropped 7; count of bases not matched to a gene: 5. The CDR3 region has the DNA TGTGCCAGCAGCCCCCAGGGGGCGGGTGAAAAACTGTTTTTT. Protein sequence: CASSPQGAGEKLFF.

Ten or more counts support this clonotype. The CDR3: CASSLHPREARSDTQYF. DNA of the CDR3: TGTGCCAGCAGCTTACACCCACGGGAGGCGAGATCAGATACGCAGTATTTT. The chain has TRBV7-2 and TRBJ2-3; TRBD2 matches at 7 bases. The V and J ends lost 2 bases and 4 bases, in that order; junction bases with no gene match: 12. The CDR3 runs 17 residues. Germline CDR1 and CDR2: SGHTA and FQGNSA.

This clonotype was counted ten times or more. The gene calls are TRBV6-2 or TRBV6-3 and TRBJ1-5, with D perhaps TRBD1 (6 bases). The germline V and J ends were trimmed by 4 bases and 3 bases, with 22 bases remaining between them. Germline CDR1 reads MNHEY; CDR2 reads SVGEGT. The CDR3 is 18 residues long. The CDR3 nucleotides read TGTGCCAGCAGTTTACAGGGACCATCGGCTTTGGTCAATCAGCCCCAGCATTTT. Translation: CASSLQGPSALVNQPQHF.

This clonotype was counted at least ten times. The chain links TRBV10-3 to TRBJ1-5; D call uncertain. The CDR3 sequence is 14 residues long. The germline gives CDR1 ENHRY, CDR2 SYGVKD. Trimming removed 3 bases at V and 3 bases at J, with 9 bases between. Here the CDR3 reads CAISDSENNQPQHF. The CDR3 DNA reads as TGTGCCATCAGTGACTCCGAAAACAATCAGCCCCAGCATTTT.

In its sample, this clonotype was seen a few times. A much larger clone differs by one base, so this may be a read error. This chain links TRBV6-9 with TRBJ2-7; D possibly uses TRBD1 or TRBD2 (5 bases each). The germline V gene has CDR1 MNHGY and CDR2 SVAAGI. Between the trimmed V and J ends, which lost 3 bases and 3 bases, there was a span of 12 bases. CDR3 length: 14 residues. DNA of the CDR3: TGTGCCAGCAGTTACAACGGGACCCTCTACGAGCAGTACTTC. As protein: CASSYNGTLYEQYF.

This clonotype came up many times. The V gene is TRBV2, the J gene TRBJ2-2, with 7 positions matching TRBD1. The CDR3 extends over 17 amino acids. CDR1 and CDR2 (germline): SNHLY, FYNNEI. The V segment lost 7 bases and the J segment 0 bases; nucleotides outside the gene matches: 11. For the CDR3, the DNA is TGTGCCAGCACACTACCGGGACAGAGTACGAACACCGGGGAGCTGTTTTTT. Its translation: CASTLPGQSTNTGELFF.

This clonotype was seen repeatedly, ten times or more. The chain links TRBV28 to TRBJ2-7, with 10 bases identical to TRBD2. V trimming: 5 bases; J trimming: 3 bases; junction bases outside the gene matches: 10. The CDR3 contains 16 residues. Germline CDR1 reads MDHEN; CDR2 reads SYDVKM. CDR3: CASSQGPGLASYEQYF. The CDR3 nucleotides read TGTGCCAGCAGTCAAGGCCCGGGACTAGCGAGCTACGAGCAGTACTTC.

This clonotype was observed a few times. The chain links TRBV6-5 to TRBJ1-2; D gene uncertain. This CDR3 comprises 14 residues. The V end lost 0 bases, the J end lost 4 bases, and 9 bases lay between the germline ends. Germline V lookup: CDR1 MNHEY, CDR2 SVGAGI. The CDR3 reads CASSYSGSPYGYTF. The CDR3 DNA reads as TGTGCCAGCAGTTACTCGGGTTCTCCCTATGGCTACACCTTC.